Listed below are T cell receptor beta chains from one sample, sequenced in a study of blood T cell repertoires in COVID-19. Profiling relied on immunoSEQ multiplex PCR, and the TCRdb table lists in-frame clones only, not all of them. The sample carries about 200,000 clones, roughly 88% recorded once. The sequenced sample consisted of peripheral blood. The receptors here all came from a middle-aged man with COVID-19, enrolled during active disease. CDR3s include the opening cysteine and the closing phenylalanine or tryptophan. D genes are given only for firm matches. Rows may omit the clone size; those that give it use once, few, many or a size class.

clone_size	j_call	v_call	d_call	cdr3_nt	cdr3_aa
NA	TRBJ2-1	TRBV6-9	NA	TGTGCCAGCAGTAATTCAGGGAGCCCCAATGAGCAGTTCTTC	CASSNSGSPNEQFF
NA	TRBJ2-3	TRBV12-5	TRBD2	TGTGCTAGTGGTTTAGGTTCGGGAGGGACAGATACGCAGTATTTT	CASGLGSGGTDTQYF
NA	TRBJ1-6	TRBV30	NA	TGTGCCTGCAACCTCAGAGGGAGGAATACGGCCCTCCACTTT	CACNLRGRNTALHF
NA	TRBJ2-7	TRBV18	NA	TGTGCCAGCTCACCACAGGGCAGGGCCTACGAGCAGTACTTC	CASSPQGRAYEQYF
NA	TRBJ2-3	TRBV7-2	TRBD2	TGTGCCAGCAGCTCCGGCGGGGGGGGATCAGATACGCAGTATTTT	CASSSGGGGSDTQYF
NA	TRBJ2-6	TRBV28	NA	TGTGCCAGCAGAGCGTTCCCCGCCTCTGGGGCCAACGTCCTGACTTTC	CASRAFPASGANVLTF
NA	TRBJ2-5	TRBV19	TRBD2	TGTGCCAGTAGTAGTAGCGGGGGGGCGGAGACCCAGTACTTC	CASSSSGGAETQYF
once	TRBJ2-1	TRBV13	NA	TGTGCCAGCAGCTCGCAGATGGACAGCTCCTACAATGAGCAGTTCTTC	CASSSQMDSSYNEQFF
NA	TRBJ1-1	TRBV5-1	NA	TGCGCCAGCAGCTTTGGGGGCCCGAACACTGAAGCTTTCTTT	CASSFGGPNTEAFF
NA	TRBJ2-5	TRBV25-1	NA	TGTGCCAGCAGTGAAATGGGCTTGGGGGGAGAGACCCAGTACTTC	CASSEMGLGGETQYF
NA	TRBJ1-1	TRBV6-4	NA	TGTGCCAGCAGCGAATCCCAGGGTTCGGGCACTGAAGCTTTCTTT	CASSESQGSGTEAFF
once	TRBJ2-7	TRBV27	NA	TGTGCCAGCAGTTTAAGGGAGACCTACGAGCAGTACTTC	CASSLRETYEQYF
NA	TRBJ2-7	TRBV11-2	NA	TGTGCCAGCAGCTTAGAGCAACAGGCAGGGCAGTACTTC	CASSLEQQAGQYF
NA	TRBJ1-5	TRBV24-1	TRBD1	TGTGCCACCAGTGAGGACAGGGCTAGCAATCAGCCCCAGCATTTT	CATSEDRASNQPQHF
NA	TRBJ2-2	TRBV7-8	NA	TGTGCCAGCAGCTTAGCTGGGCGGGAGCTGTTTTTT	CASSLAGRELFF
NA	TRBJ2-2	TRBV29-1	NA	TGCAGCGTTGGAGTGCACGGCACCGGGGAGCTGTTTTTT	CSVGVHGTGELFF
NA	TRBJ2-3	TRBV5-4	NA	TGTGCCAGCACTCGTCTACAGGGTGGCACAGATACGCAGTATTTT	CASTRLQGGTDTQYF
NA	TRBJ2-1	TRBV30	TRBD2	TGTGCCTGGAGTGTAATAAGCGGGGGTTACAATGAGCAGTTCTTC	CAWSVISGGYNEQFF
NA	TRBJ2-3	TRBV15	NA	TGTGCCACCAGCAGCGACTTAGCCTTGGGGACTAGCACAGATACGCAGTATTTT	CATSSDLALGTSTDTQYF
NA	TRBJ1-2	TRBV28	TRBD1	TGTGCCAGCAGTTCAGGGGGCCGAGGCTACACCTTC	CASSSGGRGYTF
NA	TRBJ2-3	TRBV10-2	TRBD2	TGCGCCAGCAGGGGAATGACTAGCGGATTCACAGATACGCAGTATTTT	CASRGMTSGFTDTQYF